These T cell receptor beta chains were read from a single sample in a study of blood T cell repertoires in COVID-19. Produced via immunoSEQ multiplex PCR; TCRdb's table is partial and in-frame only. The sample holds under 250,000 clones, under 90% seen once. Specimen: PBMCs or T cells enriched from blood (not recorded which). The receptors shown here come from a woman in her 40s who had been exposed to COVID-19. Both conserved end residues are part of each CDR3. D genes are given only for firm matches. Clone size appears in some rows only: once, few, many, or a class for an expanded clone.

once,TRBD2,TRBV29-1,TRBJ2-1,CSVELLRTSGGKVEQFF,TGCAGCGTTGAACTCCTAAGGACTAGCGGGGGGAAGGTGGAGCAGTTCTTC
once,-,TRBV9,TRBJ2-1,CASSLATTGTPQFF,TGTGCCAGCAGCTTAGCTACGACTGGGACTCCGCAGTTCTTC
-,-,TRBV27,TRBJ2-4,CASSLGTQNIQYF,TGTGCCAGCAGTTTGGGGACTCAAAACATTCAGTACTTC
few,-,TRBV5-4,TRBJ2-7,CASSLGGAGREQYF,TGTGCCAGCAGCTTAGGAGGTGCGGGGCGCGAGCAGTACTTC
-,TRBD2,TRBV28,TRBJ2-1,CASIPTGGGNEQFF,TGTGCCAGCATCCCGACGGGGGGGGGCAATGAGCAGTTCTTC
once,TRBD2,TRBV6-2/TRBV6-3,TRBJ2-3,CASSYDPVGGGAGTQYF,TGTGCCAGCAGTTACGACCCCGTAGGCGGGGGGGCAGGGACGCAGTATTTT
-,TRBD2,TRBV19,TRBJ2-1,CASLTSGGNNEQFF,TGTGCCAGTCTTACTAGCGGGGGCAACAATGAGCAGTTCTTC
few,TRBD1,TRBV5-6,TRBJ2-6,CASSLSGTGAVGANVLTF,TGTGCCAGCAGCTTAAGCGGGACAGGGGCAGTGGGGGCCAACGTCCTGACTTTC
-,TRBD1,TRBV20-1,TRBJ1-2,CSAGTVYGYTF,TGCAGCGCCGGGACAGTCTATGGCTACACCTTC
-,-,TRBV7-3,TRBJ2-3,CASSPHGGTDTQYF,TGTGCCAGCAGCCCCCACGGGGGCACAGATACGCAGTATTTT
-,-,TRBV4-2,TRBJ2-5,CASSRYQGEETQYF,TGTGCCAGCAGCCGGTATCAAGGGGAAGAGACCCAGTACTTC
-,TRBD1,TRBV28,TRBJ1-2,CASSLRQGSGGYTF,TGTGCCAGCAGCCTCCGACAGGGTTCGGGTGGCTACACCTTC
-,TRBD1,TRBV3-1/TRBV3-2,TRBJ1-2,CASSLWGQGVNYGYTF,TGTGCCAGCAGCCTTTGGGGACAGGGGGTTAACTATGGCTACACCTTC
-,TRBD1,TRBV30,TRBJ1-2,CALQGKTNYGYTF,TGTGCCTTACAGGGGAAAACTAACTATGGCTACACCTTC
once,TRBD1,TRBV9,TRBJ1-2,CASSLGQGGYTF,TGTGCCAGCAGCTTGGGACAGGGTGGCTACACCTTC